Listed here are 7 T cell receptor beta chains from one sample, sequenced in a study of ipilimumab plus nivolumab after autologous stem cell transplantation. The method was immunoSEQ multiplex PCR; TCRdb's version includes in-frame clones alone and lacks a portion of them. This table has more than 9,000 clones, over 60% appearing once. Sequences were derived from PBMCs, sampled in a trial of ipilimumab plus nivolumab as post-transplant consolidation. The receptors were gathered from a female donor with multiple myeloma.

This clone was counted only a few times. This sequence joins TRBV28 and TRBJ1-4; D call uncertain. The CDR3 covers 12 residues. V lost 6 bases and J lost 3, with 5 bases in between. Germline loops: CDR1 MDHEN, CDR2 SYDVKM. The CDR3 region has the DNA TGTGCCAGCAGGGAGTCTAATGAAAAACTGTTTTTT. This sequence encodes CASRESNEKLFF.

The chain joins TRBV5-4 to TRBJ2-3; 8 nucleotides line up with TRBD2. V lost 3 bases to trimming and J lost 3 bases; unmatched junction nucleotides: 9. The CDR3 contains 16 residues. Germline-derived CDR1 and CDR2 are SGHNT and YYREEE (reference sequence). The CDR3 DNA reads TGTGCCAGCAGCTCATCCGGGAGGGAGGGTACAGATACGCAGTATTTT. This codes for CASSSSGREGTDTQYF.

This clone was seen only a few times. J is TRBJ2-3 and V is TRBV7-3; 10 nucleotides agree with TRBD2. Trimming took 2 bases from V and 3 from J; bases not matched to a gene: 2. Germline CDR1 and CDR2: SGHTA and FQGTGA. The CDR3 is made up of 15 amino acids. Written as DNA, the CDR3 is TGTGCCAGCAGCTTAGGTAGCGGGAGGACAGATACGCAGTATTTT. Translation: CASSLGSGRTDTQYF.

This chain joins TRBV27 and TRBJ2-3; a possible D gene is TRBD1 (5 bases). This CDR3 is built from 12 residues. Per the germline V gene, CDR1 is MNHEY and CDR2 is SMNVEV (reference sequence). The germline V and J ends were trimmed by 3 bases and 8 bases, with 9 bases remaining between them. The CDR3 nucleotides are TGTGCCAGCAGTTTCCCCCAGGGTACGCAGTATTTT. This translates into CASSFPQGTQYF.

The chain has TRBV7-6 and TRBJ2-5; no clear D gene. Germline loops: CDR1 SGHVS, CDR2 FNYEAQ. The CDR3 is 13 residues long. V gave up 1 base and J gave up 4 bases, with 7 bases separating them. Here the CDR3 reads CASSLGPPETQYF. The DNA of the CDR3 is TGTGCCAGCAGCTTAGGTCCTCCAGAGACCCAGTACTTC.

The chain is built from TRBV10-3 and TRBJ2-1; 8 bases fit TRBD1. The CDR3 has 13 residues. Germline trimming cut 10 bases from V and 3 bases from J; bases unmatched to any gene: 5. Germline-derived CDR1 and CDR2 are ENHRY and SYGVKD. Here the CDR3 DNA reads TGTGCCACTGGGACAGGAGACTACAATGAGCAGTTCTTC. This sequence encodes CATGTGDYNEQFF.

The chain couples TRBV15 to TRBJ2-1; 7 bases map to TRBD2. Trimming at V came to 0 bases and at J to 1 base, leaving 9 bases not matched to a gene. CDR3 length: 18 residues. Germline V CDR1 and CDR2: LNHNV, YYDKDF (reference sequence). CDR3 sequence (DNA): TGTGCCACCAGCAGAGATGAGGTTAGCGGGCTATCCTACAATGAGCAGTTCTTC. It encodes CATSRDEVSGLSYNEQFF.